This TCR beta chain was identified during a study of PD-L1 blockade in urothelial cancer. Study at large: Each patient had 0 to 3 earlier chemotherapy regimens.

Germline V CDR1 and CDR2: SEHNR, FQNEAQ (reference sequence). This CDR3 has 15 amino acids. Trimming cost V 5 bases and J 0 bases; bases outside gene matches: 3. This table comes from immunoSEQ multiplex PCR, and its TCRdb copy is limited to in-frame clones, with some not included. The data hold under 60,000 clones, with approximately 79% observed a single time. Time point described: pretreatment peripheral blood. The origin of this receptor is a man in his 70s with urothelial cancer. The rearrangement joins TRBV7-9 to TRBJ2-3; the match to TRBD2 covers 9 bases. This material consisted of PBMCs, taken around atezolizumab (anti-PD-L1) treatment. CDR3 amino acids: CASSPAGGSTDTQYF. The DNA for the CDR3 is TGTGCCAGCAGCCCAGCGGGAGGTAGCACAGATACGCAGTATTTT.